The entry below describes one T cell receptor beta chain. This specimen comes from a study of T cell changes during pregnancy in multiple sclerosis. The protocol was immunoSEQ multiplex PCR, while the TCRdb copy is restricted to in-frame clones and leaves out a portion. This table has 39,000 or so clones, around 93% appearing once. This TCR was sampled from a female donor with multiple sclerosis, enrolled in a pregnancy study. This sample comprised CD8+ T cells from peripheral blood mononuclear cells, obtained before pregnancy.

The CDR3 spells CSVEDLSQSSYNEQFF. Here the CDR3 DNA reads TGCAGCGTTGAAGATCTTAGCCAGAGCTCCTACAATGAGCAGTTCTTC. The J gene is TRBJ2-1, the V gene TRBV29-1; D unclear. V lost 0 bases and J lost 0, with 12 bases in between. CDR3 length: 16 amino acids. Germline V gene lookup returns CDR1 SQVTM and CDR2 ANQGSEA.